This T cell receptor (beta chain) was found in a study of T cells in Graves' hyperthyroidism and ophthalmopathy. This clonotype occurred many times. A junction end diverges from the germline sequence, so it may reflect a read error. It was RNA transcripts that yielded the amplified TCR beta CDR3 regions. HTBI primers were used for first-round RT-PCR of the TCR CDR3. TCRdb reanalysed the multiplex PCR reads using MiXCR and keeps one entry per CDR3 protein. Among roughly 180,000 distinct CDR3 sequences listed, 9.4% were seen once. CDR3 length equals 11 residues. Germline-derived CDR1 and CDR2 are LGHDT and YNNKEL (reference sequence).

The source is a woman between 18 and 29 years old with Graves' hyperthyroidism that later progressed to Graves' ophthalmopathy. The rearrangement uses TRBV3-1 and TRBJ2-1; D ambiguous. The material sequenced was blood. CDR3 in amino acids: CTSSQYNEQFF. In DNA, the CDR3 is TGTACCAGCAGCCAGTACAATGAGCAGTTCTTC.